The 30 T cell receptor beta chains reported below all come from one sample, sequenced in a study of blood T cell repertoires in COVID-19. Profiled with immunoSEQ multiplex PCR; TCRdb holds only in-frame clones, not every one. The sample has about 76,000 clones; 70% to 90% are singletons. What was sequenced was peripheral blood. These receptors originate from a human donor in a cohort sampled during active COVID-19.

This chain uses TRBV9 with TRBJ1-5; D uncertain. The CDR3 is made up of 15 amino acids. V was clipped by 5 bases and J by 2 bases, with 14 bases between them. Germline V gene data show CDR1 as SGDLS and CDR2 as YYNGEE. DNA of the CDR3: TGTGCCAGCAGTCCATCGGGTGTTGGCAATCAGCCCCAGCATTTT. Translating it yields CASSPSGVGNQPQHF.

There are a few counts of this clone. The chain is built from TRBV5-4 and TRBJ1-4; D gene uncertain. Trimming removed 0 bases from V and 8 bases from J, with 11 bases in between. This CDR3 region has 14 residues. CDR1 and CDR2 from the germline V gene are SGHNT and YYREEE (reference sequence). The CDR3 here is CASSLEGGREKLFF. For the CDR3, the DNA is TGTGCCAGCAGCTTGGAGGGAGGCCGCGAAAAACTGTTTTTT.

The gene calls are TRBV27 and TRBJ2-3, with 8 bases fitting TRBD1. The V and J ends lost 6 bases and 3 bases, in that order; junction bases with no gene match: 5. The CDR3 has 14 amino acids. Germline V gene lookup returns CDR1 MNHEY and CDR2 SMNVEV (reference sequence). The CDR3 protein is CASRSTGGTDTQYF. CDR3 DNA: TGTGCCAGCAGATCCACAGGGGGAACAGATACGCAGTATTTT.

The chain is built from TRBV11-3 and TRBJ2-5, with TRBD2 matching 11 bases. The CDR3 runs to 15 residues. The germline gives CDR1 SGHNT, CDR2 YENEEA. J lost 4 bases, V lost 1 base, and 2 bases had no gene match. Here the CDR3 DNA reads TGTGCCAGCAGCTTAGTAGCGGGAGGGAGAGAGACCCAGTACTTC. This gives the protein CASSLVAGGRETQYF.

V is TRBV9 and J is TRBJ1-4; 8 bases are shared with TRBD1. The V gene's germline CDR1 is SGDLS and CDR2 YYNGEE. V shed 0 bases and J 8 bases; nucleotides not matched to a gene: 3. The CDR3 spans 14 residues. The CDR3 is CASSVGRGREKLFF. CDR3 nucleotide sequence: TGTGCCAGCAGCGTAGGCAGGGGGCGGGAAAAACTGTTTTTT.

CDR3 bases: TGTGCCAGCAGCCAGCCAGGGACAGTCTCACAGGGACTGTTTTTT. Protein product: CASSQPGTVSQGLFF. The chain uses TRBV14 and TRBJ1-4; 7 bases are shared with TRBD1. The trim removed 3 bases at V and 13 bases at J, leaving 14 bases unmatched. Germline V CDR1 and CDR2: SGHDN, FVKESK. This CDR3 is 15 amino acids long.

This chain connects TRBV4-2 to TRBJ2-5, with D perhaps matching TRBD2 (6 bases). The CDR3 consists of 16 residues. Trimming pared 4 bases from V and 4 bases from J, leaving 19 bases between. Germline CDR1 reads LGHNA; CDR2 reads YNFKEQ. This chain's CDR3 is CASSPGALTGAETQYF. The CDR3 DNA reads TGTGCCAGCAGCCCGGGTGCACTGACGGGAGCAGAGACCCAGTACTTC.

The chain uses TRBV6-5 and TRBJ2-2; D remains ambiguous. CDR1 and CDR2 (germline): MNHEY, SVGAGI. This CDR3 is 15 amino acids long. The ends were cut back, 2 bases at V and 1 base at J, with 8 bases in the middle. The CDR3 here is CASSYVQKNTGELFF. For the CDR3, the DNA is TGTGCCAGCAGTTACGTACAGAAGAACACCGGGGAGCTGTTTTTT.

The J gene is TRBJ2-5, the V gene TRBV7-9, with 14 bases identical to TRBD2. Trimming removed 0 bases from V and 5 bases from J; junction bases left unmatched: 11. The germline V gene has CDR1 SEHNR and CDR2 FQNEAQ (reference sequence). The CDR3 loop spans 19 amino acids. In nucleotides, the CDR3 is TGTGCCAGCAGCTTAGCGGGAGGACTAGCGGGAGGATTAAGGGAGACCCAGTACTTC. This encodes CASSLAGGLAGGLRETQYF. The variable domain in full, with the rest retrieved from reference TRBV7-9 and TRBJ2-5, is DTGVSQNPRHKITKRGQNVTFRCDPISEHNRLYWYRQTLGQGPEFLTYFQNEAQLEKSRLLSDRFSAERPKGSFSTLEIQRTEQGDSAMYLCASSLAGGLAGGLRETQYFGPGTRLLVL.

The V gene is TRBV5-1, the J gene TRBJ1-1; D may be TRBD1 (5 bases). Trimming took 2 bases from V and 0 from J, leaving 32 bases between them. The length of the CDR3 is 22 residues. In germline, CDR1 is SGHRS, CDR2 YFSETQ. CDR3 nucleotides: TGCGCCAGCAGCTTTCTTTTTAGGGGTTCGTCTTCCTCTCGTTACATGAACACTGAAGCTTTCTTT. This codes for CASSFLFRGSSSSRYMNTEAFF.

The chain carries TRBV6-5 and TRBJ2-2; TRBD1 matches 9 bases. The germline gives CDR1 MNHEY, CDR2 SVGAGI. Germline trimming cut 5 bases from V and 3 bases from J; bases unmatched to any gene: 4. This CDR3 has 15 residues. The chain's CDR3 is CASSRRQGDTGELFF. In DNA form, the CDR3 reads TGTGCCAGCAGTAGGCGACAGGGGGACACCGGGGAGCTGTTTTTT.

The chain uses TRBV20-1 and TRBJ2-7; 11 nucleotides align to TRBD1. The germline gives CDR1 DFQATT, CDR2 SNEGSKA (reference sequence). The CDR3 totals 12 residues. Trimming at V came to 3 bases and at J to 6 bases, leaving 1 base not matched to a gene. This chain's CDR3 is CSASGQGAEQYF. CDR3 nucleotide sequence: TGCAGTGCTAGTGGACAGGGGGCCGAGCAGTACTTC.

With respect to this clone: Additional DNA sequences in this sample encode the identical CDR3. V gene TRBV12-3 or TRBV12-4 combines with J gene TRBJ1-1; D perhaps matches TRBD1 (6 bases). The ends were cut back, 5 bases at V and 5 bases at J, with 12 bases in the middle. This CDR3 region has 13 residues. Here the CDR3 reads CASSPTGLTEAFF. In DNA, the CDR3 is TGTGCCAGCAGTCCAACAGGGTTAACTGAAGCTTTCTTT.

The CDR3 is CASSGTEDTGELFF. The CDR3, as DNA: TGCGCCAGCAGCGGGACAGAAGACACCGGGGAGCTGTTTTTT. The chain has TRBV4-3 and TRBJ2-2, with TRBD1 identical over 7 bases. The CDR3 loop spans 14 amino acids. CDR1 and CDR2 (germline): LGHNA, YSLEER. The J segment lost 3 bases and the V segment lost 5 bases, leaving 3 bases of the junction unmatched.

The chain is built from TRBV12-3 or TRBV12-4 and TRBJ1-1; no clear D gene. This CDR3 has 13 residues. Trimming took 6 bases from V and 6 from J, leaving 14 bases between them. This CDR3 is CASRYEVTPEAFF. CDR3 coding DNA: TGTGCCAGCAGGTACGAGGTAACCCCTGAAGCTTTCTTT.

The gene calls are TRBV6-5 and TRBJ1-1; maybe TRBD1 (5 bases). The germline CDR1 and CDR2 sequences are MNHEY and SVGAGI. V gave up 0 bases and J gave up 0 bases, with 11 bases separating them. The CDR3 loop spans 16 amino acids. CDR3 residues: CASSYSVLRVNTEAFF. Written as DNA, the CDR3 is TGTGCCAGCAGTTACTCGGTACTCAGGGTGAACACTGAAGCTTTCTTT.

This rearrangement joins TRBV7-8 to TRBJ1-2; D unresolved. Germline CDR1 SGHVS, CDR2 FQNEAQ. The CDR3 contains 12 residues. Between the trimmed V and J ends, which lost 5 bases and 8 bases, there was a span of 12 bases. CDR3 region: CASSRNYGGYTF. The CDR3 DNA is TGTGCCAGCAGCCGTAACTATGGAGGCTACACCTTC.

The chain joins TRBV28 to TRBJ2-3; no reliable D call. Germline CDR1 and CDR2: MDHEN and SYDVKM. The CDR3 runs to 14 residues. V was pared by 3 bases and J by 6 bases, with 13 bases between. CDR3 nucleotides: TGTGCCAGCAGTTTTTCTCGCGGAAGGGATACGCAGTATTTT. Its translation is CASSFSRGRDTQYF.

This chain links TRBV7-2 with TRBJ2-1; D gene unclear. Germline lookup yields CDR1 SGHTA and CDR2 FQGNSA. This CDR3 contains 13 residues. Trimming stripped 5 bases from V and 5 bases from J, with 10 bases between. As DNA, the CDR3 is TGTGCCAGCAGCCGATCCCGGGACAATGAGCAGTTCTTC. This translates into CASSRSRDNEQFF. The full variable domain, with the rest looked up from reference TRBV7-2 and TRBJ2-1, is GAGVSQSPSNKVTEKGKDVELRCDPISGHTALYWYRQSLGQGLEFLIYFQGNSAPDKSGLPSDRFSAERTGGSVSTLTIQRTQQEDSAVYLCASSRSRDNEQFFGPGTRLTVL.

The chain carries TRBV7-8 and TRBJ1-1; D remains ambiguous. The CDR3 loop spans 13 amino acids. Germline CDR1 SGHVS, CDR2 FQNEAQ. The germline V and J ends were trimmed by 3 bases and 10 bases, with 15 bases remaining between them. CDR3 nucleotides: TGTGCCAGCAGCTTGTCAGGATCCGATCGAGCTTTCTTT. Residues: CASSLSGSDRAFF.

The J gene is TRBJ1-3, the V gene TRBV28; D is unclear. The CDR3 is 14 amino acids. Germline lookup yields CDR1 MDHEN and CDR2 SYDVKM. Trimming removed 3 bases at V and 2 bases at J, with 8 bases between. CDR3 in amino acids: CASSLWRPGNTIYF. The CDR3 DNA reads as TGTGCCAGCAGTTTGTGGCGGCCTGGAAACACCATATATTTT.

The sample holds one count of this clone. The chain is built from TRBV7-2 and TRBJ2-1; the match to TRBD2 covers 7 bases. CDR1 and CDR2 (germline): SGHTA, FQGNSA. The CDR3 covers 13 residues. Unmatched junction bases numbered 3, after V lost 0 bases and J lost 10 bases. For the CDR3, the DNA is TGTGCCAGCAGCTTAGCGCGGGAGAACGAGCAGTTCTTC. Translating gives CASSLARENEQFF.

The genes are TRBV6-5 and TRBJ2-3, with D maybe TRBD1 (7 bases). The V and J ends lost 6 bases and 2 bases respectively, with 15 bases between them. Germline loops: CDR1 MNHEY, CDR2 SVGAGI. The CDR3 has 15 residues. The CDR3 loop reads CASSWRGPLTDTQYF. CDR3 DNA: TGTGCCAGCAGCTGGAGGGGGCCCCTCACAGATACGCAGTATTTT.

The CDR3, as DNA: TGTGCCAGCAGTTACGGCAGGGCCAAGGGGAAACTGTTTTTT. As protein: CASSYGRAKGKLFF. The chain is built from TRBV6-7 and TRBJ1-4, with D perhaps TRBD1 (5 bases). TRBV6-7 is an ORF for which the function is uncertain. Trimming took 2 bases from V and 11 from J, leaving 15 bases between them. The CDR3 length is 14 residues.

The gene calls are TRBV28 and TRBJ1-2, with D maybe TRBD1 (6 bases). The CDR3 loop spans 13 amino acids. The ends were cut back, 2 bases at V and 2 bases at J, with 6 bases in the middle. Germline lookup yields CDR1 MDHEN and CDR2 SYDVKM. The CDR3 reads CASSLGGNYGYTF. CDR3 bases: TGTGCCAGCAGTTTAGGGGGCAACTATGGCTACACCTTC.

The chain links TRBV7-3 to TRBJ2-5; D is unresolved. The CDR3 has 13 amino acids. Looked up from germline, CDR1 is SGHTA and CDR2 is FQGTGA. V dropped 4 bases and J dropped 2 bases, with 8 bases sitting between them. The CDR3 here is CASSSSRQETQYF. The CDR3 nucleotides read TGTGCCAGCAGCTCGAGCCGACAAGAGACCCAGTACTTC.

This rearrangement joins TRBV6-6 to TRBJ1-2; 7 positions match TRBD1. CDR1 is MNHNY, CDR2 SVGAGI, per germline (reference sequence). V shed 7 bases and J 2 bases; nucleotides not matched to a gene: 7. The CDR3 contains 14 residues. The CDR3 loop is CASTFSGQNYGYTF. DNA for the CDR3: TGTGCCAGCACCTTCTCGGGACAGAACTATGGCTACACCTTC.

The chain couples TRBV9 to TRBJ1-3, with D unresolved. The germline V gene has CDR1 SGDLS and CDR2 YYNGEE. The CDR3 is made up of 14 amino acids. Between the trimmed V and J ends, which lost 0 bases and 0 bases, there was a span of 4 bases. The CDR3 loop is CASSVDSSGNTIYF. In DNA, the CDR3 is TGTGCCAGCAGCGTAGACAGCTCTGGAAACACCATATATTTT.

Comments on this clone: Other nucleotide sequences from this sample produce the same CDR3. The CDR3 loop reads CASSASYEQYF. In nucleotides, the CDR3 is TGTGCCAGCAGTGCTTCCTACGAGCAGTACTTC. This chain joins TRBV25-1 and TRBJ2-7; D gene uncertain. Germline CDR1 MGHDK, CDR2 SYGVNS. V lost 4 bases, J lost 1 base, and 2 bases lay in between. CDR3 length: 11 residues.

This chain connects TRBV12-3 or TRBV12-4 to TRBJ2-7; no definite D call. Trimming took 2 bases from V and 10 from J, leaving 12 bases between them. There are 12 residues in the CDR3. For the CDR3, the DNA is TGTGCCAGCAGTTTAAGGAGTACGTCTCAGTACTTC. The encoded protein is CASSLRSTSQYF.